This entry features one T cell receptor (beta chain) sequence. No antigen is known for it. The data were taken from a study of T cells in Graves' hyperthyroidism and ophthalmopathy. Germline CDR1 LNHNV, CDR2 YYDKDF (reference sequence). Between the trimmed V and J ends, which lost 0 bases and 8 bases, there was a span of 11 bases. This CDR3 has 14 residues. Overall study findings and caveats: Blood also contained most expanded thyroid clonotypes above 0.001. Separating ophthalmopathy from stable hyperthyroidism was achieved by a 13 V-J model.

Graves' hyperthyroidism was deemed stable given no ophthalmopathy progression within 18 months. Each 10 ml fresh peripheral blood draw supplied the PBMCs. RNA transcripts gave rise to amplified TCR beta CDR3 regions. A set of HTBI primers served as the primers for a first-round RT-PCR of the TCR CDR3. TCRdb called the multiplex PCR reads again in MiXCR, with one record for every CDR3 protein. The sample carries 380,000 or so distinct CDR3 sequences, approximately 14% recorded once. Sequenced input: blood. The gene calls are TRBV15 and TRBJ2-1, with D possibly matching TRBD1 (5 bases). The sequence was obtained from a woman under 40 with Graves' hyperthyroidism. The CDR3 DNA reads TGTGCCACCAGCAGAGACCCCAGGGAACATGAGCAGTTCTTC. It specifies CATSRDPREHEQFF.